This T cell receptor (beta chain) derives from a study of blood T cell repertoires in COVID-19. Study-wide context: Italy, Spain and the United States were the sources of the convalescent and acute COVID-19 samples. T cells, B-cell-depleted T cells, or PBMCs provided the cDNA or gDNA that served as material.

The CDR3 loop spans 19 amino acids. CDR1 is SGHKS and CDR2 is YYEKEE in the germline V gene (reference sequence). The junction had 14 bases not matched to a gene; V was cut back by 0 bases and J by 4 bases. Under the authors' procedure: The assay estimated nucleated cells by amplifying reference gene primers. Repertoires were generated with immunoSEQ multiplex PCR, while TCRdb's copy carries only in-frame clones and drops some. V and J calls and clone size come straight from that table; D and trimming were deduced from the DNA. The sample lists around 270,000 clones, about 88% occurring once. The rearrangement links TRBV5-5 to TRBJ1-3; 9 nucleotides line up with TRBD1. The TCR comes from a young man with active or convalescent COVID-19. The material sequenced was peripheral blood. The CDR3: CASSLGPDRGPKTGNTIYF. In nucleotides, the CDR3 is TGTGCCAGCAGCTTGGGTCCGGACAGGGGTCCTAAGACCGGAAACACCATATATTTT.